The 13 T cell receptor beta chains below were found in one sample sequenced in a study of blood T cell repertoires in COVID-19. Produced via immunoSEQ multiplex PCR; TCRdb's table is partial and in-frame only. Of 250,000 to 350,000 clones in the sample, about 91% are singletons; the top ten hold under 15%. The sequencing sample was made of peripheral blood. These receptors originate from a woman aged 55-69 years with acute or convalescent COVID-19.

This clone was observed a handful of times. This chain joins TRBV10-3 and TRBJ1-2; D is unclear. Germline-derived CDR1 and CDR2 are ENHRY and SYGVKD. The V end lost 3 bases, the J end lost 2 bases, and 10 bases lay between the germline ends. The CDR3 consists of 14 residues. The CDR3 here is CAISDIQTNYGYTF. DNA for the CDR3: TGTGCCATCAGTGATATTCAGACAAACTATGGCTACACCTTC.

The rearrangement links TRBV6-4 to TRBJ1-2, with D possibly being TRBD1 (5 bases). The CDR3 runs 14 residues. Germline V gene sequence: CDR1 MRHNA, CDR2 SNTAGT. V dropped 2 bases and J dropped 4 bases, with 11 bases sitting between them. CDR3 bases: TGTGCCAGCAGTGACGGGGGGATTGGCTATGGCTACACCTTC. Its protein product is CASSDGGIGYGYTF.

Written as DNA, the CDR3 is TGTGCCAGCAGCCTCTTACAGGGGACTGAAGCTTTCTTT. Translation: CASSLLQGTEAFF. This chain joins TRBV3-1 (or the pseudogene TRBV3-2) and TRBJ1-1; 7 bases agree with TRBD1. Germline loops: CDR1 LGHDT, CDR2 YNNKEL (reference sequence). Germline trimming cut 4 bases from V and 5 bases from J; bases unmatched to any gene: 4. This CDR3 is 13 amino acids long.

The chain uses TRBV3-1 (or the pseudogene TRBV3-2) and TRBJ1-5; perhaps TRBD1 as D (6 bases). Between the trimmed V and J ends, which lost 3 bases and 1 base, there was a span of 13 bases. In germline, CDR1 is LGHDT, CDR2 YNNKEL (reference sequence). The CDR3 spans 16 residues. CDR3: CASSQGATASNQPQHF. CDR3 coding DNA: TGTGCCAGCAGCCAGGGGGCCACCGCCAGCAATCAGCCCCAGCATTTT.

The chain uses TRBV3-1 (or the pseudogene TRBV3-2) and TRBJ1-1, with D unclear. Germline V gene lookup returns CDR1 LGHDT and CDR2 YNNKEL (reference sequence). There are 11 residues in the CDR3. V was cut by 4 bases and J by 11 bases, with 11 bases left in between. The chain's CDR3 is CASSLEGRAFF. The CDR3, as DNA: TGTGCCAGCAGCCTGGAAGGGAGGGCTTTCTTT.

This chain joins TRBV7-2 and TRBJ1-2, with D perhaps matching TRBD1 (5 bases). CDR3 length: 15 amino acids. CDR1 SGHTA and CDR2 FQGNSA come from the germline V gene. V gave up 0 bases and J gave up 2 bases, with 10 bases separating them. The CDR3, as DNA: TGTGCCAGCAGCTTAGCCTCGGGGGAGAACTATGGCTACACCTTC. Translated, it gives CASSLASGENYGYTF.

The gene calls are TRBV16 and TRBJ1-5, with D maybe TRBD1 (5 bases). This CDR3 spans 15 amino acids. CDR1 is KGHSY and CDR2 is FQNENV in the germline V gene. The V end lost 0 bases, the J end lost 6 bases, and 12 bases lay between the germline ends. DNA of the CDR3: TGTGCCAGCAGCCAATCGGTGGCCGGGGGTCAGCCCCAGCATTTT. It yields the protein CASSQSVAGGQPQHF. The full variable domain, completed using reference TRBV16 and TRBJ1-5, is GEEVAQTPKHLVRGEGQKAKLYCAPIKGHSYVFWYQQVLKNEFKFLISFQNENVFDETGMPKERFSAKCLPNSPCSLEIQATKLEDSAVYFCASSQSVAGGQPQHFGDGTRLSIL.

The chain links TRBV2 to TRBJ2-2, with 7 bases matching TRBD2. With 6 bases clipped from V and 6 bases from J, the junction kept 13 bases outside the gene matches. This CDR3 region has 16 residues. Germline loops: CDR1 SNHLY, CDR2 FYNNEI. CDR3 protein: CASSAPAGSYAGELFF. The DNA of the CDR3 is TGTGCCAGCAGCGCCCCAGCGGGGAGTTATGCCGGGGAGCTGTTTTTT. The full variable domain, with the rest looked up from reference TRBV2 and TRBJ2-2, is EPEVTQTPSHQVTQMGQEVILRCVPISNHLYFYWYRQILGQKVEFLVSFYNNEISEKSEIFDDQFSVERPDGSNFTLKIRSTKLEDSAMYFCASSAPAGSYAGELFFGEGSRLTVL.

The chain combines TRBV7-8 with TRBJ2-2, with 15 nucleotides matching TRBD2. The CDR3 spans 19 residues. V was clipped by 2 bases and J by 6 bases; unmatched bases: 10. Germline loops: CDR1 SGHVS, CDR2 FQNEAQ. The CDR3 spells CASSLPSGTSGGYAGELFF. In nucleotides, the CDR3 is TGTGCCAGCAGCTTACCTTCCGGGACTAGCGGGGGGTACGCCGGGGAGCTGTTTTTT.

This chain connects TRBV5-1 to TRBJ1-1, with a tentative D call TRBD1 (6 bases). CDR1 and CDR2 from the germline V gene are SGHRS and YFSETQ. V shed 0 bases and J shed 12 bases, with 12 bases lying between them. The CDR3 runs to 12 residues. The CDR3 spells CASSLEGQSTFF. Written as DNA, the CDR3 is TGCGCCAGCAGCTTGGAAGGACAGAGTACTTTCTTT.

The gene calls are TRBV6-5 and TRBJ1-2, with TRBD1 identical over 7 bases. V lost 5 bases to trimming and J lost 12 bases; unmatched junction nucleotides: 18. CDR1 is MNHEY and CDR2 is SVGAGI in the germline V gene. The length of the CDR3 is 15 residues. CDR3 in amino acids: CASSPASIYRGGDTF. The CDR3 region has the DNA TGTGCCAGCAGTCCCGCGTCAATCTACAGGGGAGGTGACACCTTC.

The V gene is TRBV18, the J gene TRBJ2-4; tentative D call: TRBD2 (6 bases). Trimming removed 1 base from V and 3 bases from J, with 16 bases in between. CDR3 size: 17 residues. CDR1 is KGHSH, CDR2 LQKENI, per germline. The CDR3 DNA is TGTGCCAGCTCACCACGGGGAACTTCTAGCGACAAAAACATTCAGTACTTC. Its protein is CASSPRGTSSDKNIQYF.

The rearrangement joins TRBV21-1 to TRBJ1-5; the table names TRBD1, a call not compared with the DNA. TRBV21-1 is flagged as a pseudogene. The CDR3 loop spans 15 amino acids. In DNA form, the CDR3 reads TGTGCCAGCAGCGACGGGACAGGGCTTGGTCAGCCCCAGCATTTT. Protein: CASSDGTGLGQPQHF.